Listed here are 20 T cell receptor beta chains from one sample, sequenced in a study of response to subunit inactivated influenza vaccine. Via MiXCR, TCRdb re-called the RT-PCR reads, giving one row per CDR3 protein. The sample carries hundreds of thousands of distinct CDR3 sequences, approximately 7.7% recorded once. This specimen was PBMCs from blood, taken less than 30 months after vaccination. These receptors all come from a man between 50 and 75 years old who received an inactivated influenza vaccine.

The chain couples TRBV4-2 to TRBJ2-5, with 7 bases identical to TRBD2. CDR3 length equals 16 residues. Per the germline V gene, CDR1 is LGHNA and CDR2 is YNFKEQ. V was pared by 1 base and J by 3 bases, with 8 bases of the junction left unmatched. CDR3 region: CASSQGRSRGEETQYF. The CDR3 region has the DNA TGTGCCAGCAGCCAAGGACGGTCACGGGGGGAAGAGACCCAGTACTTC.

This clonotype was recorded at least ten times. The gene calls are TRBV12-3 or TRBV12-4 and TRBJ2-4; tentative D call: TRBD2 (6 bases). The V and J ends lost 3 bases and 5 bases respectively, with 11 bases between them. The CDR3 consists of 14 residues. The CDR3 coding sequence is TGTGCCAGCAGTTTGGGGAGGCTAGAAAACATTCAGTACTTC. Its translation is CASSLGRLENIQYF.

This clonotype was seen ten or more times. The chain has TRBV24-1 and TRBJ2-7; D is unresolved. The CDR3 runs 11 residues. Per the germline V gene, CDR1 is KGHDR and CDR2 is SFDVKD. The V end lost 2 bases, the J end lost 9 bases, and 7 bases lay between the germline ends. The CDR3 protein is CATSDSSGQYF. As DNA, the CDR3 is TGTGCCACCAGTGATTCTAGTGGGCAGTACTTC.

The V call is TRBV20-1, the J call TRBJ1-1; D is possibly TRBD1 (6 bases). Germline assignment: CDR1 DFQATT and CDR2 SNEGSKA (reference sequence). This CDR3 is 15 amino acids long. The V and J ends lost 2 bases and 0 bases respectively, with 13 bases between them. CDR3 amino acids: CSARPTGWMNTEAFF. CDR3 nucleotides: TGCAGTGCTAGACCTACAGGGTGGATGAACACTGAAGCTTTCTTT.

The chain joins TRBV18 to TRBJ1-3; 7 nucleotides line up with TRBD1. J was trimmed by 3 bases and V by 4 bases; bases with no gene match: 12. This CDR3 contains 17 residues. Germline CDR1 KGHSH, CDR2 LQKENI. The CDR3 DNA is TGTGCCAGCTCACGCTATAGCCGGGACAGCCTTGGAAACACCATATATTTT. It translates to CASSRYSRDSLGNTIYF.

The chain combines TRBV20-1 with TRBJ2-5, with TRBD2 identical over 8 bases. CDR1 and CDR2 from the germline V gene are DFQATT and SNEGSKA (reference sequence). The CDR3 spans 15 residues. J was trimmed by 4 bases and V by 6 bases; bases with no gene match: 13. In DNA form, the CDR3 reads TGCAGTGCAGAACTTCCGGGACTAGTGGGAGAGACCCAGTACTTC. It translates to CSAELPGLVGETQYF.

The chain links TRBV9 to TRBJ2-2; D unclear. Trimming left V 0 bases short and J 7 bases short, with 13 bases between. Germline CDR1 SGDLS, CDR2 YYNGEE. The CDR3 loop spans 15 amino acids. The CDR3 coding sequence is TGTGCCAGCAGCGTAGCCGTCGAAGGGAACGGGGAGCTGTTTTTT. Protein sequence: CASSVAVEGNGELFF.

The chain has TRBV5-1 and TRBJ1-1, with D perhaps matching TRBD1 (5 bases). Germline loops: CDR1 SGHRS, CDR2 YFSETQ. V lost 2 bases, J lost 2 bases, and 13 bases lay in between. This CDR3 has 15 amino acids. This CDR3 reads CASSLTGGVNTEAFF. The CDR3 DNA reads as TGCGCCAGCAGCTTAACAGGCGGGGTTAACACTGAAGCTTTCTTT.

In this sample, this clonotype turned up many times. This chain links TRBV10-3 with TRBJ1-5, with TRBD1 identical over 8 bases. V was pared by 6 bases and J by 2 bases, with 3 bases of the junction left unmatched. Looked up from germline, CDR1 is ENHRY and CDR2 is SYGVKD. The CDR3 length is 14 residues. CDR3 loop: CAISGQGGNQPQHF. As DNA, the CDR3 is TGTGCCATCAGCGGACAGGGTGGCAATCAGCCCCAGCATTTT.

This clonotype came up many times. V is TRBV20-1 and J is TRBJ2-1; the match to TRBD2 covers 13 bases. With 5 bases clipped from V and 0 bases from J, the junction kept 7 bases outside the gene matches. Germline CDR1 is DFQATT and CDR2 is SNEGSKA (reference sequence). The CDR3 has 17 residues. The CDR3 region is CSASGLAGLSSYNEQFF. DNA of the CDR3: TGCAGTGCTTCGGGACTAGCGGGATTGAGCTCCTACAATGAGCAGTTCTTC.

This clonotype was observed many times. The chain couples TRBV3-1 to TRBJ2-1, with D unresolved. V was trimmed by 8 bases and J by 11 bases, leaving 22 bases between them. Germline V lookup: CDR1 LGHDT, CDR2 YNNKEL (reference sequence). The CDR3 consists of 14 residues. The CDR3 DNA reads as TGTGCCAGCGGGCACTACGACGAGTATTCTAAGCAGTTCTTC. It is translated as CASGHYDEYSKQFF.

The table lists this clonotype with many counts. This sequence joins TRBV12-3 or TRBV12-4 and TRBJ1-4; 8 positions match TRBD1. The CDR3 is 16 residues long. Trimming at V came to 4 bases and at J to 5 bases, leaving 9 bases not matched to a gene. The CDR3 protein is CASSSAAGGWNEKLFF. The CDR3 DNA reads TGTGCCAGCAGTTCGGCCGCAGGGGGCTGGAATGAAAAACTGTTTTTT.

This clonotype occurred many times. The CDR3 spells CASRPTGRGLAGRNTGELFF. As DNA, the CDR3 is TGTGCCAGCAGGCCTACGGGCCGAGGACTAGCGGGGAGGAACACCGGGGAGCTGTTTTTT. This chain uses TRBV6-2 or TRBV6-3 with TRBJ2-2; TRBD2 matches 12 bases. CDR1 is MNHEY and CDR2 is SVGEGT in the germline V gene. Trimming cost V 6 bases and J 1 base; bases outside gene matches: 15. CDR3 length: 20 amino acids.

This clonotype was seen a handful of times. The chain links TRBV6-5 to TRBJ2-3, with a weak D call TRBD2 (5 bases). V was clipped by 0 bases and J by 7 bases, with 14 bases between them. Germline V lookup: CDR1 MNHEY, CDR2 SVGAGI. The length of the CDR3 is 15 residues. The CDR3, as DNA: TGTGCCAGCAGTTACTCGCTAGCCCAACCTCATACGCAGTATTTT. Residues: CASSYSLAQPHTQYF.

This clonotype occurred a few times. This chain links TRBV5-5 with TRBJ1-2; D unclear. Germline assignment: CDR1 SGHKS and CDR2 YYEKEE (reference sequence). This CDR3 is built from 14 residues. The V end lost 3 bases, the J end lost 0 bases, and 9 bases lay between the germline ends. CDR3 sequence: CASSSPGANYGYTF. DNA of the CDR3: TGTGCCAGCAGCTCCCCGGGAGCTAACTATGGCTACACCTTC.

The J gene is TRBJ2-2, the V gene TRBV5-1; D gene uncertain. V was shortened by 4 bases and J by 1 base, with 11 bases between the two germline ends. This CDR3 is built from 15 residues. The germline V gene encodes CDR1 SGHRS and CDR2 YFSETQ. The CDR3 coding sequence is TGCGCCAGCAGCAATAGGACGAGGAACACCGGGGAGCTGTTTTTT. Its translation is CASSNRTRNTGELFF.

This clonotype was detected many times. The chain recombines TRBV4-2 with TRBJ2-1; D might be TRBD1 (5 bases). CDR1 is LGHNA, CDR2 YNFKEQ, per germline. The V gene lost 5 bases and the J gene lost 1 base, with 15 bases spanning the gap. This CDR3 spans 16 amino acids. The CDR3 DNA follows: TGTGCCAGCAGCGCCTCCAGGGTTTTATCCTACAATGAGCAGTTCTTC. This gives the protein CASSASRVLSYNEQFF.

The chain carries TRBV27 and TRBJ2-1, with TRBD2 matching over 8 bases. J lost 9 bases, V lost 3 bases, and 19 bases had no gene match. Germline V gives CDR1 MNHEY, CDR2 SMNVEV (reference sequence). The CDR3 is 18 amino acids. CDR3 DNA: TGTGCCAGCAGTTTCGGTACTAGCGGAAGGGGCCCTGTGGGTGAGCAGTTCTTC. This encodes CASSFGTSGRGPVGEQFF.

This clonotype has a handful of counts. The J gene is TRBJ2-2, the V gene TRBV28; the match to TRBD1 covers 9 bases. Per the germline V gene, CDR1 is MDHEN and CDR2 is SYDVKM. This CDR3 is built from 17 residues. V was clipped by 4 bases and J by 6 bases; unmatched bases: 12. The CDR3 DNA reads as TGTGCCAGCAGTTCCGCTGGCAGGACAGGGGTCTCCGGGGAGCTGTTTTTT. Its protein is CASSSAGRTGVSGELFF.

This clonotype occurred a few times. V and J are TRBV20-1 and TRBJ2-6; 13 nucleotides agree with TRBD2. The CDR3 spans 18 residues. J was trimmed by 0 bases and V by 6 bases; bases with no gene match: 8. The germline CDR1 and CDR2 sequences are DFQATT and SNEGSKA (reference sequence). This CDR3 reads CSATGTSGTNSGANVLTF. As DNA, the CDR3 is TGCAGTGCAACCGGGACTAGCGGGACCAACTCTGGGGCCAACGTCCTGACTTTC.